These 5 T cell receptor beta chains came from one sample sequenced in a study of shared clonotypes between healthy human individuals (dated by TCRdb to the early 2020s). The library came from the immunoSEQ multiplex PCR assay. This immuneACCESS table, as held by TCRdb, lists in-frame sequences with V and J called but not all clones. Of the missing ones, under half trace to an unresolved V gene in checked studies; the others have no known cause. The sample records about 1 million clones, roughly 70% of which are singletons. About 1.5% of the sample is held by the ten biggest clonotypes. Sequences were obtained from memory CD4+ T cells sorted from blood. What this sample's cell subset or site label stands for: CD45RA-negative fraction. The receptors come from a man between 18 and 35 years old in good health.

The chain joins TRBV5-1 to TRBJ1-1; a possible D gene is TRBD1 (6 bases). The CDR3 runs to 14 residues. Germline V gene lookup returns CDR1 SGHRS and CDR2 YFSETQ. Trimming removed 1 base at V and 1 base at J, with 8 bases between. CDR3 bases: TGCGCCAGCAGCTTGTTGGGGGCGAACACTGAAGCTTTCTTT. Protein product: CASSLLGANTEAFF.

The rearrangement links TRBV5-8 to TRBJ2-7; TRBD2 matches 9 bases. Germline values: CDR1 SGHTS, CDR2 YDEGEE. V shed 5 bases and J 4 bases; nucleotides not matched to a gene: 10. This CDR3 region has 15 residues. The CDR3 region is CASRGLAAPFYEQYF. CDR3 DNA sequence: TGTGCCAGCAGGGGACTAGCTGCTCCCTTTTACGAGCAGTACTTC.

This clone was recorded a few times. The V gene is TRBV9, the J gene TRBJ1-1, with 8 bases aligning to TRBD1. Germline CDR1 is SGDLS and CDR2 is YYNGEE. The CDR3 is made up of 13 amino acids. V was pared by 2 bases and J by 7 bases, with 4 bases of the junction left unmatched. As DNA, the CDR3 is TGTGCCAGCAGCGTCGGACAGGGTAGTGAAGCTTTCTTT. Translation gives CASSVGQGSEAFF.

This clone was recorded once. V and J are TRBV5-4 and TRBJ2-5; tentatively, D is TRBD2 (5 bases). Germline CDR1 reads SGHNT; CDR2 reads YYREEE (reference sequence). Trimming left V 2 bases short and J 2 bases short, with 13 bases between. The CDR3 contains 15 residues. Written as DNA, the CDR3 is TGTGCCAGCAGCTTAGTTATCCGGGGACAAGAGACCCAGTACTTC. Protein: CASSLVIRGQETQYF.

The chain uses TRBV7-2 and TRBJ1-5, with D perhaps matching TRBD1 (5 bases). V gave up 4 bases and J gave up 2 bases, with 15 bases separating them. The CDR3 is 16 residues long. CDR1 is SGHTA, CDR2 FQGNSA, per germline. Here the CDR3 reads CASSSMAGSGNQPQHF. Here the CDR3 DNA reads TGTGCCAGCAGCTCCATGGCAGGGAGTGGCAATCAGCCCCAGCATTTT. The variable domain in full, completed from reference TRBV7-2 and TRBJ1-5, reads GAGVSQSPSNKVTEKGKDVELRCDPISGHTALYWYRQSLGQGLEFLIYFQGNSAPDKSGLPSDRFSAERTGGSVSTLTIQRTQQEDSAVYLCASSSMAGSGNQPQHFGDGTRLSIL.